This TCR beta chain emerged from a study of regulatory T cells in long-lasting Graves disease. The table lists this clonotype with many counts. Its antigen is as yet unknown. The time point here: newly diagnosed GD, antithyroid drugs for less than 3 months. Isolated PBMC RNA provided the starting material for the TCR library. American Thyroid Association guidelines served as the basis for diagnosing Graves' disease. iRepertoire HTBI primers and Arm-PCR of CDR3 regions built TCR beta libraries. One entry per CDR3 protein, called by TCRdb with MiXCR from the multiplex PCR reads. Of 400,000 to 500,000 distinct CDR3 sequences in the sample, 15% were seen once. Notes on the study in general: Persistent disease preferred TRBV28, TRBJ1-2 and TRBJ2-5.

Trimming removed 1 base from V and 3 bases from J; junction bases left unmatched: 15. The CDR3 extends over 20 amino acids. Germline-derived CDR1 and CDR2 are SGHVS and FQNEAQ. This same sample was also part of a study on T cells in Graves' hyperthyroidism and ophthalmopathy. In that study: Initially, a first-round RT-PCR of the TCR CDR3 employed the HTBI primer set. Most thyroid-expanded clonotypes above 0.001 were also found in blood.

The material was peripheral blood mononuclear cells (PBMCs), obtained at new diagnosis, from a patient treated with antithyroid drugs. The V and J genes are TRBV7-8 and TRBJ2-7; TRBD2 matches 13 bases. The clonotype was recovered from a woman aged 30 to 39 with Graves disease. This CDR3 reads CASSLGVTSGRPLTYYEQYF. As DNA, the CDR3 is TGTGCCAGCAGCTTAGGAGTGACTAGCGGGAGGCCACTTACCTACTACGAGCAGTACTTC.